The 12 T cell receptor beta chains presented below share a single source sample, sequenced in a study of T cells after yellow fever vaccination. Each CDR3 protein gets one entry after TCRdb re-called the 5' RACE reads with MiXCR. The sample carries a few hundred thousand distinct CDR3 sequences, 6.2% recorded once. The specimen comprised PBMCs, sampled 5 days after the yellow fever booster vaccination. These receptors all stem from a man between 25 and 39 years old who received the YFV17D yellow fever vaccine.

The chain uses TRBV7-8 and TRBJ1-5; D remains unclear. The CDR3 covers 15 residues. V shed 7 bases and J shed 3 bases, with 16 bases lying between them. CDR1 and CDR2 from the germline V gene are SGHVS and FQNEAQ. Here the CDR3 DNA reads TGTGCCAGCAACAGAGATTCACTCTACAATCAGCCCCAGCATTTT. It encodes CASNRDSLYNQPQHF.

This clonotype was recorded a few times. This chain connects TRBV20-1 to TRBJ2-7, with 10 bases fitting TRBD2. The V gene end was trimmed by 0 bases and the J gene end by 7 bases; junction bases not matched to a gene: 9. The CDR3 extends over 15 amino acids. In germline, CDR1 is DFQATT, CDR2 SNEGSKA (reference sequence). CDR3 in amino acids: CSAREVAGGLREQYF. The CDR3, as DNA: TGCAGTGCTAGAGAAGTAGCGGGAGGACTTCGGGAGCAGTACTTC.

The chain uses TRBV6-5 and TRBJ2-2; no definite D call. The V gene lost 2 bases and the J gene lost 1 base, with 8 bases spanning the gap. The CDR3 runs 15 residues. Germline CDR1 reads MNHEY; CDR2 reads SVGAGI. The CDR3 DNA sequence: TGTGCCAGCAGTTACACCACCCTGAACACCGGGGAGCTGTTTTTT. Amino acids: CASSYTTLNTGELFF.

V and J are TRBV2 and TRBJ2-3, with D uncertain. This CDR3 has 18 amino acids. The V and J ends lost 11 bases and 0 bases respectively, with 27 bases between them. The germline gives CDR1 SNHLY, CDR2 FYNNEI. DNA of the CDR3: TGTGCCTTCAGTTTTTTCCCACATGGAACCTATAGCACAGATACGCAGTATTTT. As protein: CAFSFFPHGTYSTDTQYF.

In its sample, this clonotype was seen a few times. V is TRBV6-1 and J is TRBJ2-5, with 11 positions matching TRBD2. After removal of 5 bases from V and 5 bases from J, the junction contained 7 bases not matched to a gene. This CDR3 spans 15 amino acids. CDR1 and CDR2 from the germline V gene are MNHNS and SASEGT. DNA for the CDR3: TGTGCCAGCAGTCCCTTAGCGGGAGGGAGCGAGACCCAGTACTTC. Translation gives CASSPLAGGSETQYF.

The rearrangement uses TRBV27 and TRBJ2-3, with TRBD2 identical over 10 bases. Losses at the gene ends were 5 bases for V and 5 bases for J; bases not matched to a gene: 10. Germline CDR1 MNHEY, CDR2 SMNVEV (reference sequence). The length of the CDR3 is 16 residues. CDR3: CASSKEREGPVDTQYF. As DNA, the CDR3 is TGTGCCAGCAGTAAAGAGCGGGAGGGCCCGGTAGATACGCAGTATTTT.

This clonotype has a count of ten or more. The chain has TRBV28 and TRBJ2-3; 16 bases are a match to TRBD2. This CDR3 is 16 amino acids long. Germline CDR1 MDHEN, CDR2 SYDVKM. Unmatched junction bases numbered 1, after V lost 5 bases and J lost 2 bases. The CDR3 protein is CASSGTSGRATDTQYF. The CDR3 DNA is TGTGCCAGCAGTGGGACTAGCGGGAGGGCCACAGATACGCAGTATTTT.

This clonotype was seen only a few times. CDR3 amino acids: CATSDLNSGVESSGANVLTF. As DNA, the CDR3 is TGTGCCACCAGTGATTTAAATTCTGGTGTCGAAAGCTCTGGGGCCAACGTCCTGACTTTC. V usage is TRBV24-1 and J usage is TRBJ2-6; D remains ambiguous. There are 20 residues in the CDR3. Per germline, CDR1 KGHDR and CDR2 SFDVKD. V lost 1 base to trimming and J lost 0 bases, with 18 bases between them.

CDR3 nucleotides: TGTGCCAGCAGCTTAAAGACCAGCCGCGATGAGCAGTTCTTC. This encodes CASSLKTSRDEQFF. The genes are TRBV7-3 and TRBJ2-1; D gene unclear. V lost 1 base to trimming and J lost 8 bases, with 12 bases between them. The CDR3 has 14 amino acids. Germline CDR1 SGHTA, CDR2 FQGTGA.

In its sample, this clonotype was seen many times. V usage is TRBV5-1 and J usage is TRBJ1-1; D is possibly TRBD1 (6 bases). Trimming removed 0 bases from V and 4 bases from J, with 10 bases in between. The germline CDR1 and CDR2 sequences are SGHRS and YFSETQ. The CDR3 is made up of 14 amino acids. CDR3 coding DNA: TGCGCCAGCAGCTTGGGAGGGGGGGCCACTGAAGCTTTCTTT. Translation: CASSLGGGATEAFF.

This clonotype has only a few counts. This sequence joins TRBV2 and TRBJ2-7; 9 positions match TRBD1. Losses at the gene ends were 6 bases for V and 6 bases for J; bases not matched to a gene: 9. Per the germline V gene, CDR1 is SNHLY and CDR2 is FYNNEI. This CDR3 spans 14 amino acids. The CDR3 sequence is CASRESGTGTEQYF. The CDR3, as DNA: TGTGCCAGCAGAGAATCCGGGACAGGGACCGAGCAGTACTTC.

The chain combines TRBV29-1 with TRBJ2-1; unclear D gene. This CDR3 contains 14 residues. Trimming left V 5 bases short and J 7 bases short, with 18 bases between. Germline CDR1 and CDR2: SQVTM and ANQGSEA. Here the CDR3 reads CSVLGLLLLNEQFF. In nucleotides, the CDR3 is TGCAGCGTTTTGGGCTTACTCCTTTTAAATGAGCAGTTCTTC.